This paragraph covers one TCR beta chain sequence. These data are taken from a study of blood T cell repertoires in COVID-19. As originally analysed: Amplification from reference gene primers served as the basis for estimated nucleated cell counts. Here immunoSEQ multiplex PCR was the method, and the copy in TCRdb shows in-frame clones only, minus some. V, J and clone size were drawn from that table, and D and trimming were deduced from the DNA. In the table there are some 320,000 clones, 85% of which are singletons. J gave up 4 bases and V 2 bases, and 7 bases lay outside the gene matches. The CDR3 totals 15 residues. From germline, CDR1 is SGHTA and CDR2 FQGNSA.

The chain employs TRBV7-2 and TRBJ2-7, with 8 bases aligning to TRBD1. What was sequenced was peripheral blood. The source is a human donor in a cohort sampled during active COVID-19. This CDR3 is CASSLPRTGHYEQYF. In DNA form, the CDR3 reads TGTGCCAGCAGCTTACCTAGGACAGGGCATTACGAGCAGTACTTC.